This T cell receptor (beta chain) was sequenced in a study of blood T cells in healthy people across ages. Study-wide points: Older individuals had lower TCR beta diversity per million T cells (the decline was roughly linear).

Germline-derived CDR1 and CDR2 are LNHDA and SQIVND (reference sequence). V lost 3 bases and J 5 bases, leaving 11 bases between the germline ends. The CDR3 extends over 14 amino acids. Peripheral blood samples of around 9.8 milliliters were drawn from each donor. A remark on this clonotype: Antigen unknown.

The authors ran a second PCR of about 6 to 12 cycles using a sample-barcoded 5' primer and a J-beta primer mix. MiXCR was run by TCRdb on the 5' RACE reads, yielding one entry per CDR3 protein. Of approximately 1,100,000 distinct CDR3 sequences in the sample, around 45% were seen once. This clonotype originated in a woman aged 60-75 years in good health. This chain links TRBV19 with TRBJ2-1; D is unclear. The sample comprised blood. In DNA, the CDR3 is TGTGCCAGTAGTATTCCCAGCCTCGACAATGAGCAGTTCTTC. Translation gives CASSIPSLDNEQFF.